The 18 T cell receptor beta chains below all came from one sample that was sequenced in a study of T cells in Graves' hyperthyroidism and ophthalmopathy. From RNA transcripts, TCR beta CDR3 regions were amplified. The HTBI set primed first-round TCR CDR3 RT-PCR. TCRdb used MiXCR to reprocess the multiplex PCR reads, holding one entry per CDR3 protein. The sample includes about 640,000 distinct CDR3 sequences, around 21% of them seen just once. Sequenced material: blood. The source of these receptors is a man aged 25-45 years with Graves' ophthalmopathy.

This clonotype occurred a few times. The chain recombines TRBV5-1 with TRBJ1-2; TRBD1 agrees at 11 bases. Germline V CDR1 and CDR2: SGHRS, YFSETQ. V gave up 3 bases and J gave up 7 bases; unmatched junction bases: 8. This CDR3 is built from 15 residues. The CDR3 sequence is CASSSGQGVGVGYTF. The DNA of the CDR3 is TGCGCCAGCAGCTCGGGACAGGGGGTAGGAGTTGGCTACACCTTC.

The rearrangement joins TRBV12-3 or TRBV12-4 to TRBJ1-6; tentative D call: TRBD1 (6 bases). Trimming took off 7 bases at V and 9 bases at J, with 13 bases between the two ends. This CDR3 contains 13 residues. The CDR3: CASTAWDISPLHF. The CDR3 coding sequence is TGTGCCAGCACCGCATGGGACATTTCACCCCTCCACTTT.

This clonotype showed up many times. The chain is built from TRBV28 and TRBJ2-3, with D possibly TRBD2 on 6 matching bases. This CDR3 has 17 residues. The V gene lost 4 bases and the J gene lost 3 bases, with 20 bases spanning the gap. Germline V gene lookup returns CDR1 MDHEN and CDR2 SYDVKM. The CDR3 coding sequence is TGTGCCAGCAGTTCTTCTCTTCTTATTGGGGGGACAGATACGCAGTATTTT. This codes for CASSSSLLIGGTDTQYF.

In this sample, this clonotype turned up many times. The chain is built from TRBV7-2 and TRBJ2-1; 10 nucleotides agree with TRBD2. Germline lookup yields CDR1 SGHTA and CDR2 FQGNSA. J gave up 7 bases and V 2 bases, and 5 bases lay outside the gene matches. This CDR3 comprises 15 residues. The CDR3 nucleotides read TGTGCCAGCAGCTTATGGCTAGCGGGAGCTAATGAGCAGTTCTTC. This codes for CASSLWLAGANEQFF.

This clonotype showed up many times. The rearrangement joins TRBV6-6 to TRBJ1-1; 9 bases are shared with TRBD1. CDR1 and CDR2 (germline): MNHNY, SVGAGI (reference sequence). This CDR3 has 16 residues. V trimming: 0 bases; J trimming: 6 bases; junction bases outside the gene matches: 8. CDR3 amino acids: CASSYSTTGGLAEAFF. The CDR3 DNA follows: TGTGCCAGCAGTTACTCAACGACAGGGGGTTTGGCTGAAGCTTTCTTT.

There are many counts of this clonotype. The CDR3 region is CAWAGQGGSYEQYF. CDR3 nucleotide sequence: TGTGCCTGGGCCGGACAGGGAGGTTCCTACGAGCAGTACTTC. The genes are TRBV30 and TRBJ2-7; 8 bases match TRBD1. The CDR3 is 14 amino acids. V shed 5 bases, J shed 1 base, and the junction held 7 bases outside the gene matches. Germline CDR1 GTSNPN, CDR2 SVGIG (reference sequence).

Only a few counts were recorded for this clonotype. V is TRBV3-1 and J is TRBJ1-3; tentatively, D is TRBD1 (6 bases). This CDR3 contains 15 residues. Germline V lookup: CDR1 LGHDT, CDR2 YNNKEL (reference sequence). V was shortened by 4 bases and J by 2 bases, with 12 bases between the two germline ends. The CDR3 bases are TGTGCCAGCAGCCCAAGCAGGGGCCCTGGAAACACCATATATTTT. The encoded protein is CASSPSRGPGNTIYF.

The chain uses TRBV19 and TRBJ2-7; 7 nucleotides align to TRBD1. Germline assignment: CDR1 LNHDA and CDR2 SQIVND (reference sequence). This CDR3 has 14 amino acids. V shed 3 bases and J 3 bases; nucleotides not matched to a gene: 5. The CDR3 DNA is TGTGCCAGTAGTATCATGACAGGGCGCTACGAGCAGTACTTC. This codes for CASSIMTGRYEQYF.

This clonotype was observed a few times. The chain combines TRBV20-1 with TRBJ1-1; tentatively, D is TRBD1 (5 bases). Trimming removed 5 bases from V and 6 bases from J, with 10 bases in between. Germline CDR1 and CDR2: DFQATT and SNEGSKA (reference sequence). There are 11 residues in the CDR3. The CDR3 DNA sequence: TGCAGTGCTGGGGACTTTGCTGAAGCTTTCTTT. Encoded protein: CSAGDFAEAFF.

This clonotype was seen many times. The chain is built from TRBV7-2 and TRBJ2-7; D gene ambiguous. CDR3 length equals 12 residues. The germline V gene has CDR1 SGHTA and CDR2 FQGNSA. V gave up 0 bases and J gave up 5 bases, with 5 bases separating them. CDR3 loop: CASSLARHEQYF. The CDR3 coding sequence is TGTGCCAGCAGCTTAGCTCGCCACGAGCAGTACTTC.

This chain connects TRBV24-1 to TRBJ2-1; TRBD1 aligns across 10 bases. Germline V gives CDR1 KGHDR, CDR2 SFDVKD. CDR3 length: 14 residues. Trimming at V came to 7 bases and at J to 9 bases, leaving 8 bases not matched to a gene. CDR3 sequence (DNA): TGTGCCACCAGAGACAGGGGGCCAAGGGGTGAGCAGTTCTTC. It specifies CATRDRGPRGEQFF.

The chain couples TRBV18 to TRBJ2-1, with TRBD2 identical over 12 bases. The CDR3 sequence is 16 residues long. J was trimmed by 8 bases and V by 3 bases; bases with no gene match: 8. CDR1 is KGHSH, CDR2 LQKENI, per germline. CDR3 in DNA: TGTGCCAGCTCACCTAGACTAGCGGGAGAAGGAGATGAGCAGTTCTTC. Translating it yields CASSPRLAGEGDEQFF.

J is TRBJ1-5 and V is TRBV19, with no clear D. V lost 6 bases, J lost 7 bases, and 13 bases lay in between. The CDR3 has 13 residues. CDR1 is LNHDA and CDR2 is SQIVND in the germline V gene (reference sequence). CDR3 in amino acids: CASSMAEKQPQHF. CDR3 sequence (DNA): TGTGCCAGTAGCATGGCGGAGAAACAGCCCCAGCATTTT.

At least ten counts were recorded for this clonotype. This rearrangement joins TRBV30 to TRBJ1-5, with TRBD1 matching over 10 bases. This CDR3 is 14 amino acids long. V lost 1 base, J lost 6 bases, and 3 bases stayed unmatched. Germline values: CDR1 GTSNPN, CDR2 SVGIG (reference sequence). The CDR3 DNA is TGTGCCTGGAGTGATCGGACAGGGGGTCAGCCCCAGCATTTT. This codes for CAWSDRTGGQPQHF.

The chain has TRBV6-1 and TRBJ2-7; 7 positions match TRBD2. This CDR3 has 14 residues. Trimming at V came to 6 bases and at J to 4 bases, leaving 9 bases not matched to a gene. Germline V lookup: CDR1 MNHNS, CDR2 SASEGT. The chain's CDR3 is CASRDSGEIYEQYF. The CDR3 DNA is TGTGCCAGCAGAGACAGCGGGGAGATTTACGAGCAGTACTTC.

The chain recombines TRBV5-4 with TRBJ1-2; D is undetermined. V lost 5 bases, J lost 8 bases, and 19 bases lay in between. This CDR3 spans 14 amino acids. The V gene's germline CDR1 is SGHNT and CDR2 YYREEE (reference sequence). The CDR3 nucleotides are TGTGCCAGCAGGGCGGACCTCCAGGCGGGCGGCTACACCTTC. Protein: CASRADLQAGGYTF.

This clonotype was seen many times. The chain carries TRBV11-2 and TRBJ2-7, with D unclear. The CDR3 covers 14 residues. The V and J ends lost 1 base and 2 bases respectively, with 9 bases between them. Germline-derived CDR1 and CDR2 are SGHAT and FQNNGV. CDR3 sequence: CASSLAVGPYEQYF. CDR3 DNA sequence: TGTGCCAGCAGCTTAGCGGTGGGTCCCTACGAGCAGTACTTC.

This clonotype was seen at least ten times. The chain couples TRBV11-2 to TRBJ2-1; 7 bases are a match to TRBD1. J gave up 5 bases and V 1 base, and 8 bases lay outside the gene matches. The CDR3 is 16 amino acids. Germline V CDR1 and CDR2: SGHAT, FQNNGV. The CDR3 DNA reads as TGTGCCAGCAGCTTAGTCGCGACAGGGCCCAACAATGAGCAGTTCTTC. Translation gives CASSLVATGPNNEQFF. Supplemented by reference TRBV11-2 and TRBJ2-1, the full variable domain reads EAGVAQSPRYKIIEKRQSVAFWCNPISGHATLYWYQQILGQGPKLLIQFQNNGVVDDSQLPKDRFSAERLKGVDSTLKIQPAKLEDSAVYLCASSLVATGPNNEQFFGPGTRLTVL.